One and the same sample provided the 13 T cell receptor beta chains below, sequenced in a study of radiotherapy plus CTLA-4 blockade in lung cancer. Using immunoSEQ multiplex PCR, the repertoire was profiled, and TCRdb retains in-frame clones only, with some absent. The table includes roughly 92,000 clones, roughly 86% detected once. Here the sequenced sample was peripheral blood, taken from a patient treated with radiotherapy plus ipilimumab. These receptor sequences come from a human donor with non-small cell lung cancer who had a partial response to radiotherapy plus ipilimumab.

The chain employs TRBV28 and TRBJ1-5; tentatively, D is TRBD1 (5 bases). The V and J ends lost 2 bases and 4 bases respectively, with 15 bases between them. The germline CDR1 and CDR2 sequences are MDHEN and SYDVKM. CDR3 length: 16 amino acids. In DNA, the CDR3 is TGTGCCAGCAGTTTAACCCATGACAGACGAAATCAGCCCCAGCATTTT. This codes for CASSLTHDRRNQPQHF.

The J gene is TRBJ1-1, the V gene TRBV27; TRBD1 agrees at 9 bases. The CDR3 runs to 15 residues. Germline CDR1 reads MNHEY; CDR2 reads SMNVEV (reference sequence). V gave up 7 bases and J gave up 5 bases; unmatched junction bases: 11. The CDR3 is CASKHPGQGNTEAFF. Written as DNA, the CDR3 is TGTGCCAGCAAACATCCGGGACAGGGAAATACTGAAGCTTTCTTT.

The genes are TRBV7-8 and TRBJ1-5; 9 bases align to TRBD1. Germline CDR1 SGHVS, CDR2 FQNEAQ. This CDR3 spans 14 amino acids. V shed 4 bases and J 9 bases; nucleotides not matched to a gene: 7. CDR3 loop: CASSSGTGFRPQHF. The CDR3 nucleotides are TGTGCCAGCAGCTCCGGGACAGGGTTTAGGCCCCAGCATTTT.

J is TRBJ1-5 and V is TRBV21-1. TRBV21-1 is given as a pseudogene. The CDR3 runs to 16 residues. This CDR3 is CASSWGGRDSNQPQHF. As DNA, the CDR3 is TGTGCCAGCAGCTGGGGAGGGAGGGATAGCAATCAGCCCCAGCATTTT.

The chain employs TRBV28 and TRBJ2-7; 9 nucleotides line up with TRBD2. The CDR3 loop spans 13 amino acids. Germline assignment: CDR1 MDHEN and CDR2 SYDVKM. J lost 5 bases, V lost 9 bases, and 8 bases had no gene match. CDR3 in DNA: TGTGCCAGTAGCGGGGGAAGGGATGACGAGCAGTACGTC. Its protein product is CASSGGRDDEQYV.

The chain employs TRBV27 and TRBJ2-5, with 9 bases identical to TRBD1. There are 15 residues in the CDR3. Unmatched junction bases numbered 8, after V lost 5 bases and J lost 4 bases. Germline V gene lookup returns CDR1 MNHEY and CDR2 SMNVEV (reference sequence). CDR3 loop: CASSLDRGAGETQYF. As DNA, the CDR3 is TGTGCCAGCAGTCTGGACAGGGGCGCGGGAGAGACCCAGTACTTC.

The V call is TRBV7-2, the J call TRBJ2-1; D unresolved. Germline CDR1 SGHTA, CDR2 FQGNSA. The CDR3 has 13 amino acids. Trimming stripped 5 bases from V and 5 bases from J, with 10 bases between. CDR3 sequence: CASSRSVNNEQFF. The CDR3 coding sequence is TGTGCCAGCAGCCGATCGGTGAACAATGAGCAGTTCTTC. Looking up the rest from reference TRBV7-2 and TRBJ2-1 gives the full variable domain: GAGVSQSPSNKVTEKGKDVELRCDPISGHTALYWYRQSLGQGLEFLIYFQGNSAPDKSGLPSDRFSAERTGGSVSTLTIQRTQQEDSAVYLCASSRSVNNEQFFGPGTRLTVL.

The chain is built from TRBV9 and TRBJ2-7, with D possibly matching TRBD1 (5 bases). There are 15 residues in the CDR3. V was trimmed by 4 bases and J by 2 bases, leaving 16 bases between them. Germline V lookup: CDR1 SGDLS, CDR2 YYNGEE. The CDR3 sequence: CASSPGKGWTYEQYV. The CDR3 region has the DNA TGTGCCAGCAGCCCTGGTAAGGGGTGGACCTACGAGCAGTACGTC.

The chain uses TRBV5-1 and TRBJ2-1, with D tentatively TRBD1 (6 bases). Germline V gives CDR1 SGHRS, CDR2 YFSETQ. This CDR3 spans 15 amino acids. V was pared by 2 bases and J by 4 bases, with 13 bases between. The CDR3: CASSFDRTAYNEQFF. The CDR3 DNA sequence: TGCGCCAGCAGCTTTGATAGGACAGCTTACAATGAGCAGTTCTTC. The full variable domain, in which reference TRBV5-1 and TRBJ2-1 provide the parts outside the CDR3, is KAGVTQTPRYLIKTRGQQVTLSCSPISGHRSVSWYQQTPGQGLQFLFEYFSETQRNKGNFPGRFSGRQFSNSRSEMNVSTLELGDSALYLCASSFDRTAYNEQFFGPGTRLTVL.

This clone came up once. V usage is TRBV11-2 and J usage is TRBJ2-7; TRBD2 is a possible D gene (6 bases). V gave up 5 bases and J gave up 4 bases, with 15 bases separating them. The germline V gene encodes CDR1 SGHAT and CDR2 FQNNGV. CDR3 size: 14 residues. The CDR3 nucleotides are TGTGCCAGCAGCCCCAAGGGAGGCCAATACGAGCAGTACTTC. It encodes CASSPKGGQYEQYF.

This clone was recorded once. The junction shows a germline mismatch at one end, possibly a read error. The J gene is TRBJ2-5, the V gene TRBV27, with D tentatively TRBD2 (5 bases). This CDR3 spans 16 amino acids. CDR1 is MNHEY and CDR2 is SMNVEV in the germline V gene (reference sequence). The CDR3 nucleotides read TGTGTCAGCAGTCCCGTTCCGGGGTATCCGGCAGAGACCCAGTACTTC. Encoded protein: CVSSPVPGYPAETQYF.

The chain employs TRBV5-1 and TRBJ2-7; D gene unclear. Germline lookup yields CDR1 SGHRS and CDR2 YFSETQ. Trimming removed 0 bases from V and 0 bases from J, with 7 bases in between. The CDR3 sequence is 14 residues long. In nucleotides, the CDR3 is TGCGCCAGCAGCTTGGGACACTCCTCCTACGAGCAGTACTTC. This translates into CASSLGHSSYEQYF. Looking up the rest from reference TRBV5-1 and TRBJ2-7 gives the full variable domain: KAGVTQTPRYLIKTRGQQVTLSCSPISGHRSVSWYQQTPGQGLQFLFEYFSETQRNKGNFPGRFSGRQFSNSRSEMNVSTLELGDSALYLCASSLGHSSYEQYFGPGTRLTVT.

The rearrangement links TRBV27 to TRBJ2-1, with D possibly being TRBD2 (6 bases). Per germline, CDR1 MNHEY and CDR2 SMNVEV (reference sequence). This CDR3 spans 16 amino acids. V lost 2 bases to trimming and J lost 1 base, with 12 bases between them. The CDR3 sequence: CASSLRAGRSYNEQFF. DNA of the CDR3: TGTGCCAGCAGTTTAAGGGCAGGGAGGTCCTACAATGAGCAGTTCTTC.